Shown below are 5 T cell receptor beta chains from a single sample sequenced in a study of cytomegalovirus exposure and HLA in healthy donors. Vbeta (60) and Jbeta (13) primers were used in the PCR. TCRdb's copy holds only in-frame clones and misses some; the assay was immunoSEQ multiplex PCR. The sample consists of about 140,000 clones, roughly 73% of them appearing once. The specimen sequenced was PBMCs. Every receptor here comes from a female donor in good health and CMV-seronegative.

The chain recombines TRBV4-1 with TRBJ2-1; 9 positions match TRBD2. V was pared by 0 bases and J by 2 bases, with 11 bases of the junction left unmatched. The length of the CDR3 is 19 residues. Germline CDR1 and CDR2: MGHRA and YSYEKL. DNA of the CDR3: TGCGCCAGCAGCCAAGATCTCCCCTCTAGCGGGGCCGCCTACAATGAGCAGTTCTTC. Protein sequence: CASSQDLPSSGAAYNEQFF.

J is TRBJ1-1 and V is TRBV27, with TRBD1 as a possible D gene (6 bases). V lost 2 bases, J lost 1 base, and 14 bases lay in between. Germline V lookup: CDR1 MNHEY, CDR2 SMNVEV (reference sequence). The CDR3 extends over 16 amino acids. The CDR3 DNA reads as TGTGCCAGCAGTTTACGGGGGGGGCGAGGGAACACTGAAGCTTTCTTT. It specifies CASSLRGGRGNTEAFF.

The chain uses TRBV28 and TRBJ2-2; D is perhaps TRBD2 (7 bases). The CDR3 has 16 amino acids. The germline V and J ends were trimmed by 3 bases and 4 bases, with 15 bases remaining between them. Germline loops: CDR1 MDHEN, CDR2 SYDVKM. This CDR3 is CASSFLGGGGTGELFF. In nucleotides, the CDR3 is TGTGCCAGCAGTTTTTTGGGGGGAGGGGGCACCGGGGAGCTGTTTTTT.

This clone has just a few counts. The rearrangement joins TRBV6-5 to TRBJ1-1; no definite D call. Germline V gene sequence: CDR1 MNHEY, CDR2 SVGAGI. This CDR3 has 15 amino acids. V lost 0 bases to trimming and J lost 0 bases, with 8 bases between them. The CDR3 DNA is TGTGCCAGCAGTTACTCACCAGTTTTGAACACTGAAGCTTTCTTT. This codes for CASSYSPVLNTEAFF.

The rearrangement links TRBV5-4 to TRBJ2-2; the D is unclear. The germline gives CDR1 SGHNT, CDR2 YYREEE (reference sequence). This CDR3 comprises 14 residues. Trimming removed 2 bases from V and 0 bases from J, with 5 bases in between. CDR3 nucleotides: TGTGCCAGCAGCTTAGCACCGAACACCGGGGAGCTGTTTTTT. Translating it yields CASSLAPNTGELFF.